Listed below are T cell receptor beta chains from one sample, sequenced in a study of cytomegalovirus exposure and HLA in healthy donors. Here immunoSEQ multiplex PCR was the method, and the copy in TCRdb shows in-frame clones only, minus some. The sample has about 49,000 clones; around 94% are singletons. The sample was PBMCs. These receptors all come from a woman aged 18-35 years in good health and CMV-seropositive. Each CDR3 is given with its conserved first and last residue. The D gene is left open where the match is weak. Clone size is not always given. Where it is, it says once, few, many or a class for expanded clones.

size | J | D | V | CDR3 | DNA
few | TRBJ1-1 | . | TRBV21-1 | CASSKAGGARTEAFF | TGTGCCAGCAGCAAAGCGGGGGGGGCGCGGACTGAAGCTTTCTTT
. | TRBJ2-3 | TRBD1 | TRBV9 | CASSGRTGGIDTQYF | TGTGCCAGCAGCGGACGGACAGGGGGCATAGATACGCAGTATTTT
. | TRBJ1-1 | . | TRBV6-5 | CASSYWQGRNTEAFF | TGTGCCAGCAGTTACTGGCAGGGAAGGAACACTGAAGCTTTCTTT
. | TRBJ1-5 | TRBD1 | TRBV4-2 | CASSQLTGQDNQPQHF | TGTGCCAGCAGCCAGCTTACGGGACAGGACAATCAGCCCCAGCATTTT
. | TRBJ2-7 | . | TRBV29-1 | CSVSAGFEQYF | TGCAGCGTTAGTGCAGGGTTCGAGCAGTACTTC
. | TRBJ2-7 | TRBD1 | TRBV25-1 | CASRGQLSYEQYF | TGTGCCAGCAGGGGACAGCTCTCCTACGAGCAGTACTTC
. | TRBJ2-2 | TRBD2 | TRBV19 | CASRGLAGGLGELFF | TGTGCCAGTAGGGGACTAGCGGGAGGTCTCGGGGAGCTGTTTTTT
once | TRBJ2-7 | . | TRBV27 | CASSLQGSSYEQYF | TGTGCCAGCAGTTTACAGGGAAGCTCCTACGAGCAGTACTTC
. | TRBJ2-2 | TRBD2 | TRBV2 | CASSEALALAGVLGELFF | TGTGCCAGCAGTGAAGCGCTGGCCCTAGCGGGAGTGTTGGGGGAGCTGTTTTTT
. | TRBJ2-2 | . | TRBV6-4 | CASSDGETGELFF | TGTGCCAGCAGTGACGGGGAGACCGGGGAGCTGTTTTTT
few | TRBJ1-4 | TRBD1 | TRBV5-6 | CASSLGQGLTNEKLFF | TGTGCCAGCAGCTTGGGACAGGGCTTAACTAATGAAAAACTGTTTTTT
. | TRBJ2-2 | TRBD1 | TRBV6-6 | CASRSRDRGNTGELFF | TGTGCCAGCAGATCCCGGGACAGGGGAAACACCGGGGAGCTGTTTTTT
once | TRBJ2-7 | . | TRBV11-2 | CASSFGQGLARDEQYF | TGTGCCAGCAGCTTTGGGCAGGGCCTAGCGAGAGACGAGCAGTACTTC
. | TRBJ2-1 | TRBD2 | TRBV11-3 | CASSQSSGRVGNEQFF | TGTGCCAGCAGTCAATCAAGCGGGAGAGTGGGCAATGAGCAGTTCTTC
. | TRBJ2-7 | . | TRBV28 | CASRTETYEQYF | TGTGCCAGCAGAACAGAAACCTACGAGCAGTACTTC
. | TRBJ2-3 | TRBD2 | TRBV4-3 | CASSQVMSGDSTDTQYF | TGCGCCAGCAGCCAAGTCATGAGCGGGGACAGCACAGATACGCAGTATTTT
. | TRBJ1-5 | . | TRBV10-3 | CAISGQSDNQPQHF | TGTGCCATCAGCGGACAGTCCGACAATCAGCCCCAGCATTTT
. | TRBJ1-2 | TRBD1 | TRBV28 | CASSLAQGASGYGYTF | TGTGCCAGCAGTTTAGCCCAGGGGGCGTCGGGCTATGGCTACACCTTC
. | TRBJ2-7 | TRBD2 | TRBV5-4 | CASSPGGLAANEQYF | TGTGCCAGCAGCCCCGGGGGACTAGCGGCAAACGAGCAGTACTTC
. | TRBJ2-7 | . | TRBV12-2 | CASRLSLAGVCYEQYF | TGTGCAAGTCGCTTAAGCTTAGCGGGAGTGTGCTACGAGCAGTACTTC
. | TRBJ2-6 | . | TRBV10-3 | CAISESIGGPSGANVLTF | TGTGCCATCAGTGAGTCAATTGGTGGCCCCTCTGGGGCCAACGTCCTGACTTTC
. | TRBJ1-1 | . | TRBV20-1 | CSGQVDTEAFF | TGCAGTGGACAGGTTGACACTGAAGCTTTCTTT
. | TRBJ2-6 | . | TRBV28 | CASRQVTLSGANVLTF | TGTGCCAGCAGACAGGTTACACTAAGTGGGGCCAACGTCCTGACTTTC
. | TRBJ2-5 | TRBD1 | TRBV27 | CASSLSPRGRETQYF | TGTGCCAGCAGTTTATCCCCCAGGGGGAGAGAGACCCAGTACTTC
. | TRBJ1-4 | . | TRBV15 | CATSRSRTNEKLFF | TGTGCCACCAGCAGATCACGGACTAATGAAAAACTGTTTTTT